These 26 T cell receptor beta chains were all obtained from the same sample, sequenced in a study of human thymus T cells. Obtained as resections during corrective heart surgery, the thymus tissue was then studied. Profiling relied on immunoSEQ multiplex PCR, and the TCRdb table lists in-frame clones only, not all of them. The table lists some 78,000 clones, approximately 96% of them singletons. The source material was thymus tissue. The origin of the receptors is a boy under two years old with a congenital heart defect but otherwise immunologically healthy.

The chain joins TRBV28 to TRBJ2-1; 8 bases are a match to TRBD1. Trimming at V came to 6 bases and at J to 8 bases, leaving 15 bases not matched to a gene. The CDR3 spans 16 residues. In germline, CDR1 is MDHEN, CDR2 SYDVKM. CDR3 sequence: CASSLIRGQGADEQFF. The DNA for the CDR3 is TGTGCCAGCAGCCTAATAAGAGGACAGGGTGCCGATGAGCAGTTCTTC.

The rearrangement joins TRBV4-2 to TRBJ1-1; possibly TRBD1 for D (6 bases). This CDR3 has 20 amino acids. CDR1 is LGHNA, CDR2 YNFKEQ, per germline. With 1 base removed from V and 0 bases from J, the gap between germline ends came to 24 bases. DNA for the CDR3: TGTGCCAGCAGCCAAGCTAAGATGTTCGGGGGCCCGACGATGAACACTGAAGCTTTCTTT. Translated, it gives CASSQAKMFGGPTMNTEAFF.

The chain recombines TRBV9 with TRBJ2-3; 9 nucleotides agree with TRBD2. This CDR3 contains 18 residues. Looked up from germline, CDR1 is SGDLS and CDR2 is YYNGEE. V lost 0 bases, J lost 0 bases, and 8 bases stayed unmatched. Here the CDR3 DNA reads TGTGCCAGCAGCGTAGGACTAGCGGCGATGACTAGCACAGATACGCAGTATTTT. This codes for CASSVGLAAMTSTDTQYF.

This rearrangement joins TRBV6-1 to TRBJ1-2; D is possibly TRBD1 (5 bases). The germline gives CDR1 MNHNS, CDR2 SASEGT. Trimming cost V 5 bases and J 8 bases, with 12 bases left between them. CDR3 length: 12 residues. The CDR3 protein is CASSPGREGYTF. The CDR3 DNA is TGTGCCAGCAGTCCCGGCAGGGAGGGCTACACCTTC.

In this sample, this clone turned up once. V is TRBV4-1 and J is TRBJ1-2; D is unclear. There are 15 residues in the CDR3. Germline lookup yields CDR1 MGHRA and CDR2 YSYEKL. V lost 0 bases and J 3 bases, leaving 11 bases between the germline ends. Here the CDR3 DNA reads TGCGCCAGCAGCCAAGATAAGGGATGGGACTATGGCTACACCTTC. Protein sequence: CASSQDKGWDYGYTF.

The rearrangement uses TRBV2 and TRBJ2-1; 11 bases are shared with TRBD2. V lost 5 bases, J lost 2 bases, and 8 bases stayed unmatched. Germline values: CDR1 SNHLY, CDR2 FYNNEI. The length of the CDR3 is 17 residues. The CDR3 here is CASSRNRLAGTYNEQFF. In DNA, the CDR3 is TGTGCCAGCAGTAGAAACCGACTAGCGGGGACCTACAATGAGCAGTTCTTC.

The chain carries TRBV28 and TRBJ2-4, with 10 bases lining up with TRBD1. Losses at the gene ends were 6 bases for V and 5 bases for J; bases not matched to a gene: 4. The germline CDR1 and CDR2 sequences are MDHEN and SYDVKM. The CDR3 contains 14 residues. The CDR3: CASSPTGGENIQYF. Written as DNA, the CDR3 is TGTGCCAGCAGCCCGACAGGGGGCGAAAACATTCAGTACTTC.

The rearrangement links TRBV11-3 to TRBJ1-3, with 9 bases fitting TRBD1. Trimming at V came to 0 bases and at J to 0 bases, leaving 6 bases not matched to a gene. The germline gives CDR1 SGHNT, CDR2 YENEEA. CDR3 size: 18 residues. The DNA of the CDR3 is TGTGCCAGCAGCTTAGAGCCCGGGACAGGGTACTCTGGAAACACCATATATTTT. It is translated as CASSLEPGTGYSGNTIYF.

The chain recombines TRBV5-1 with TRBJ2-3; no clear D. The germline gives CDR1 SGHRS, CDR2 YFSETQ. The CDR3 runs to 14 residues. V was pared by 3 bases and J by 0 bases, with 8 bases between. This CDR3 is CASSWGLSTDTQYF. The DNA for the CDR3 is TGCGCCAGCAGCTGGGGATTGAGCACAGATACGCAGTATTTT.

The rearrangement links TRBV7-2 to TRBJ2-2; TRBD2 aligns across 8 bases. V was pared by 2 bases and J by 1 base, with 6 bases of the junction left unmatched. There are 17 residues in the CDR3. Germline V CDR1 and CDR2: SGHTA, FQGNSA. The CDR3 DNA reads TGTGCCAGCAGCTTACAATCCGGGAGGGAGAACACCGGGGAGCTGTTTTTT. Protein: CASSLQSGRENTGELFF.

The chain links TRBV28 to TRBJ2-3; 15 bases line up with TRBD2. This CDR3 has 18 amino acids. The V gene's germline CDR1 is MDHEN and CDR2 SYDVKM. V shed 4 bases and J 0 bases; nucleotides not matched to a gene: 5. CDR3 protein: CASSSGLAGGPSTDTQYF. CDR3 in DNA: TGTGCCAGCAGTTCGGGACTAGCGGGGGGCCCTAGCACAGATACGCAGTATTTT.

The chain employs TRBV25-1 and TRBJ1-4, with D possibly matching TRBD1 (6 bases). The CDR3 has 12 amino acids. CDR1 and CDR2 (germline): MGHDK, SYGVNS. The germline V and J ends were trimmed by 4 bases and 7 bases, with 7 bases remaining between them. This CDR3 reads CASSADSEKLFF. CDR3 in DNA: TGTGCCAGCAGTGCGGACAGTGAAAAACTGTTTTTT.

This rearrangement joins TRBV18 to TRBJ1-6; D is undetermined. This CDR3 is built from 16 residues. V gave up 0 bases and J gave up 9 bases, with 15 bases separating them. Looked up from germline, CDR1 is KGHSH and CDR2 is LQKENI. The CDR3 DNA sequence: TGTGCCAGCTCACCACCGTTTCGGGCTCCGGGTTCACCCCTCCACTTT. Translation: CASSPPFRAPGSPLHF.

The CDR3 is CASERTPTQSRANVLTF. DNA for the CDR3: TGTGCCAGCGAACGGACTCCCACACAAAGTCGGGCCAACGTCCTGACTTTC. The rearrangement uses TRBV4-2 and TRBJ2-6; D is perhaps TRBD2 (5 bases). Per germline, CDR1 LGHNA and CDR2 YNFKEQ. Trimming removed 8 bases at V and 5 bases at J, with 22 bases between. The CDR3 length is 17 residues.

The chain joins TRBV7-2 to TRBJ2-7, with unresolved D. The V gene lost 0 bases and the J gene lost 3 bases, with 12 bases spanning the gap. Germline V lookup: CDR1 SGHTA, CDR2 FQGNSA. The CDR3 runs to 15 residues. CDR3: CASSLARPTVYEQYF. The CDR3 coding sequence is TGTGCCAGCAGCTTAGCTCGTCCCACGGTCTACGAGCAGTACTTC.

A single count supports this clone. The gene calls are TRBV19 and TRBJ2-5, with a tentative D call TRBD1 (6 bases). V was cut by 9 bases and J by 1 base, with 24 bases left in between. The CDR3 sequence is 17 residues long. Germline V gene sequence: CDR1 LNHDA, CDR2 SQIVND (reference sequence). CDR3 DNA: TGTGCCAGCGGGCCCTGGGGGCAAGGATCCGGCCAAGAGACCCAGTACTTC. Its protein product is CASGPWGQGSGQETQYF.

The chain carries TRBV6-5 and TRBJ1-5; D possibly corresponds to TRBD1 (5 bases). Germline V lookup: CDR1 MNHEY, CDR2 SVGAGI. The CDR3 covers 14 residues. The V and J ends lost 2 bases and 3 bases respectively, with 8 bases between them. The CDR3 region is CASSYRQTNQPQHF. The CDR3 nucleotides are TGTGCCAGCAGTTACCGACAGACCAATCAGCCCCAGCATTTT.

In DNA, the CDR3 is TGTGCCAGCAGTTACTCGAGACAGGGCGTTAAGAACACTGAAGCTTTCTTT. It encodes CASSYSRQGVKNTEAFF. V gene TRBV6-7 combines with J gene TRBJ1-1; 7 bases map to TRBD1. TRBV6-7 carries the ORF label, with uncertain function. The CDR3 has 17 amino acids. Trimming removed 0 bases from V and 1 base from J; junction bases left unmatched: 8.

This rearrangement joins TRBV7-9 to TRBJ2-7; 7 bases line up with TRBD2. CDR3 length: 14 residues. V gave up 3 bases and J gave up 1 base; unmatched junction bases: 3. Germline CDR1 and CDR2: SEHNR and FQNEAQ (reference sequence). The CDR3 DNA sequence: TGTGCCAGCAGCTTGCAGGGAGGGTCCTACGAGCAGTACTTC. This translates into CASSLQGGSYEQYF.

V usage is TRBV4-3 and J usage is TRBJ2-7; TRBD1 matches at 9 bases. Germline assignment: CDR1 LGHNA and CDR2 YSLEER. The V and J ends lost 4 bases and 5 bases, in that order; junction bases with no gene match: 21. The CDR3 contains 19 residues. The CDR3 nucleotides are TGCGCCAGCAGCCCTCTCAAGAAGGACAGGGGAGCCCAAGTCGACGAGCAGTACTTC. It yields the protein CASSPLKKDRGAQVDEQYF.

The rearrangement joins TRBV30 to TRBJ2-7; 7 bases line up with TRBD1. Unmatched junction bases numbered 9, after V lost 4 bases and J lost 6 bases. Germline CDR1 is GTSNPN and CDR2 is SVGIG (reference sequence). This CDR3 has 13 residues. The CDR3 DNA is TGTGCCTGGACAGCAGGGGGTCTCGGCGAGCAGTACTTC. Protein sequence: CAWTAGGLGEQYF.

DNA of the CDR3: TGTGCCAGCAGTCAGGGGGCGCGAGCTTTCTTT. Protein product: CASSQGARAFF. The V call is TRBV6-6, the J call TRBJ1-1; 8 bases are a match to TRBD1. From germline, CDR1 is MNHNY and CDR2 SVGAGI (reference sequence). The CDR3 is 11 amino acids. Trimming took 5 bases from V and 10 from J; bases not matched to a gene: 3.

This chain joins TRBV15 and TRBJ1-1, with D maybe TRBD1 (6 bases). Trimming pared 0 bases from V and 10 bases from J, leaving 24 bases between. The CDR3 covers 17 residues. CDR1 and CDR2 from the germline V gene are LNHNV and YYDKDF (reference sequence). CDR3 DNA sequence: TGTGCCACCAGCAGAGAAACCGGGACACGGCTTCGAAGGGGAGCTTTCTTT. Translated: CATSRETGTRLRRGAFF.

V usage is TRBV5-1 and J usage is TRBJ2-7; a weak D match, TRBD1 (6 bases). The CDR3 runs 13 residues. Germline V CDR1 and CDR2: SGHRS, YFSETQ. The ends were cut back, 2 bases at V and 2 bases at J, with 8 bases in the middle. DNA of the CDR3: TGCGCCAGCAGCTTCGGACAGACCTACGAGCAGTACTTC. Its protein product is CASSFGQTYEQYF.

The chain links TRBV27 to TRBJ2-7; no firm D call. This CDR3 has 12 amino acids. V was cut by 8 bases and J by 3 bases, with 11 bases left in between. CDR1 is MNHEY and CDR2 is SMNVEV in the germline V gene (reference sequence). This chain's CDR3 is CASSGGDYEQYF. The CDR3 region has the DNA TGTGCCAGCTCCGGTGGTGACTACGAGCAGTACTTC.

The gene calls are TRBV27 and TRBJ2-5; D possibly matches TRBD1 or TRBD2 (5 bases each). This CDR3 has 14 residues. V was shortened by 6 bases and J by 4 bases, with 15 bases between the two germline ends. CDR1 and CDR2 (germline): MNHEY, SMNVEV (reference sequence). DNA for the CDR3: TGTGCCAGCAGCCCCTCGGGTGGGGGAGAGACCCAGTACTTC. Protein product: CASSPSGGGETQYF.